The 2 T cell receptor beta chains listed next were all sequenced from one sample in a study of T cell changes during pregnancy in multiple sclerosis. The table came from immunoSEQ multiplex PCR; TCRdb's copy has only in-frame clones and leaves some out. The repertoire holds tens of thousands of clones, with just under 95% as singletons. This specimen was peripheral blood, taken after pregnancy. The source is a female donor in good health, enrolled as a control in a pregnancy study.

CDR3 sequence (DNA): TGCGCCAGCAGCTTGGCCGGGGGTAGCCGTGAGCAGTTCTTC. This codes for CASSLAGGSREQFF. This chain joins TRBV5-1 and TRBJ2-1; a weak D match, TRBD2 (6 bases). Germline V gene sequence: CDR1 SGHRS, CDR2 YFSETQ. The CDR3 covers 14 residues. V dropped 0 bases and J dropped 9 bases, with 13 bases sitting between them.

J is TRBJ2-3 and V is TRBV29-1, with a possible D match to TRBD2 (6 bases). In germline, CDR1 is SQVTM, CDR2 ANQGSEA. The CDR3 runs 15 residues. With 8 bases removed from V and 1 base from J, the gap between germline ends came to 19 bases. The CDR3, as DNA: TGCAGCACCCGGGGTAGCGGAGGGGGCACAGATACGCAGTATTTT. Translation: CSTRGSGGGTDTQYF.